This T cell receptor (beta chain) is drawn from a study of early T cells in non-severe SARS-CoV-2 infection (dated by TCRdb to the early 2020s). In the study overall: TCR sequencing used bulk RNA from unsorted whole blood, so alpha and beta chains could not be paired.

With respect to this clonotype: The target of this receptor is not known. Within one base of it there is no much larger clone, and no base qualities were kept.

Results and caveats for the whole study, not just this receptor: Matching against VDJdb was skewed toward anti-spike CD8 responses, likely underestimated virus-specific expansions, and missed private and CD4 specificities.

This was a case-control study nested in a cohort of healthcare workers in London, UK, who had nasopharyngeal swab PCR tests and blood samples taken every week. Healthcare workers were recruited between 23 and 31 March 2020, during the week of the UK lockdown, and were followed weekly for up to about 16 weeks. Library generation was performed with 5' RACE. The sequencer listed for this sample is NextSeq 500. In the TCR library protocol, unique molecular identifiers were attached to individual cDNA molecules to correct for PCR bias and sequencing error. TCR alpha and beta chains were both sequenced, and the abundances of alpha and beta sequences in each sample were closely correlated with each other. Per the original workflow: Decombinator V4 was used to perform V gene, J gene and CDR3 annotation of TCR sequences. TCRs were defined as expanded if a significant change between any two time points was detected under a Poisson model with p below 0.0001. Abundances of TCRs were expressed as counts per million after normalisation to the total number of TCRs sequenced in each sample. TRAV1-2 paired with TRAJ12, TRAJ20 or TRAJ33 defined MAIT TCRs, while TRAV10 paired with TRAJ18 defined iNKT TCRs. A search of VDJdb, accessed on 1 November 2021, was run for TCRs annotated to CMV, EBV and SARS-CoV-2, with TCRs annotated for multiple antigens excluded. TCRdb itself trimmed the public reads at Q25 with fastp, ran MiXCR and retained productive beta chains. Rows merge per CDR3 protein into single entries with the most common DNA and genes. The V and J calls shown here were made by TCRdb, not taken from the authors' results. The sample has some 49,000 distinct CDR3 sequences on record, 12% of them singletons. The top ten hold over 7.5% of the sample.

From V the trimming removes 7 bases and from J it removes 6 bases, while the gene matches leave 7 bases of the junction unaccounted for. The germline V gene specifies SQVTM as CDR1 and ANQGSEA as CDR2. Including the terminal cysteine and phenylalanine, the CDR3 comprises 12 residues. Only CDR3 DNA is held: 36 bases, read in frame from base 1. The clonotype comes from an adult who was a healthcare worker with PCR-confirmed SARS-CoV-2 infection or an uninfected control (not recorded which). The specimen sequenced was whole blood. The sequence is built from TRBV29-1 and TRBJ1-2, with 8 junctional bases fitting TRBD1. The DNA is TGCAGCGCTTCGGACAGGGCGGATGGCTACACCTTC. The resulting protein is CSASDRADGYTF.